The next 18 T cell receptor beta chains were all read from a single sample in a study of blood T cells in healthy people across ages. A second about 7 to 12 cycle PCR used barcoded and J-beta primers. One entry per CDR3 protein, called by TCRdb with MiXCR from the 5' RACE reads. This sample has around 320,000 distinct CDR3 sequences, with roughly 29% found just once. Sequenced input: blood. The receptor source for this set is a woman between 65 and 79 years old in good health.

The chain links TRBV24-1 to TRBJ2-3; tentative D call: TRBD2 (5 bases). Germline CDR1 reads KGHDR; CDR2 reads SFDVKD. The ends were cut back, 3 bases at V and 0 bases at J, with 9 bases in the middle. The length of the CDR3 is 15 residues. CDR3 sequence (DNA): TGTGCCACCAGTGATCCCGGGAAGAGCACAGATACGCAGTATTTT. It is translated as CATSDPGKSTDTQYF.

This clonotype was observed a few times. V usage is TRBV7-6 and J usage is TRBJ1-5, with D hard to call. Germline CDR1 reads SGHVS; CDR2 reads FNYEAQ. The CDR3 is 18 amino acids. Deletions cut 0 bases from V and 3 bases from J, with 18 bases between. As DNA, the CDR3 is TGTGCCAGCAGCTTAGCCTCCCCGGGCAGTTCCAACAATCAGCCCCAGCATTTT. Its protein is CASSLASPGSSNNQPQHF.

This clonotype was recorded a few times. This sequence joins TRBV29-1 and TRBJ2-5, with TRBD2 matching over 10 bases. The end of the DNA fits TRBJ2-1 better, so the J call may be wrong. The length of the CDR3 is 15 residues. From germline, CDR1 is SQVTM and CDR2 ANQGSEA. The CDR3 DNA is TGCAGCGTGACAGTTAGCGGGAGGAAAGTCGATGAGCAGTTCTTC. This codes for CSVTVSGRKVDEQFF.

The genes are TRBV7-2 and TRBJ2-7; 13 nucleotides match TRBD2. Germline CDR1 is SGHTA and CDR2 is FQGNSA. Losses at the gene ends were 1 base for V and 2 bases for J; bases not matched to a gene: 2. This CDR3 is 16 amino acids long. The CDR3 nucleotides read TGTGCCAGCAGCTTAGGAGGACTAGCGGGAGCCTACGAGCAGTACTTC. The encoded protein is CASSLGGLAGAYEQYF.

For this clonotype: The CDR3 ends on some other residue instead of the conserved phenylalanine or tryptophan, so this is likely a read error. V gene TRBV2 combines with J gene TRBJ1-1; 7 bases align to TRBD1. This CDR3 is 14 amino acids long. The germline gives CDR1 SNHLY, CDR2 FYNNEI. V lost 6 bases to trimming and J lost 1 base; unmatched junction nucleotides: 5. CDR3 DNA: TGTGCCAGCAGGGGGACAGCTAGGAACACTGAAGCTTTCCTT. This translates into CASRGTARNTEAFL.

This clonotype came up many times. The rearrangement uses TRBV20-1 and TRBJ2-2; D may be TRBD2 (6 bases). Trimming took 5 bases from V and 2 from J, leaving 9 bases between them. The CDR3 covers 13 residues. Germline assignment: CDR1 DFQATT and CDR2 SNEGSKA (reference sequence). CDR3 sequence (DNA): TGCAGTGCTCCGGACTACAACACCGGGGAGCTGTTTTTT. Its translation: CSAPDYNTGELFF.

This clonotype was counted a few times. The chain recombines TRBV3-1 with TRBJ1-1, with D perhaps matching TRBD1 (5 bases). Germline V gene lookup returns CDR1 LGHDT and CDR2 YNNKEL (reference sequence). The CDR3 runs to 14 residues. Deletions cut 2 bases from V and 4 bases from J, with 11 bases between. The CDR3 DNA reads as TGTGCCAGCAGCCAAACCCCGGGGGGCACTGAAGCTTTCTTT. Protein product: CASSQTPGGTEAFF.

This clonotype has just a few counts. V and J are TRBV20-1 and TRBJ2-1, with 12 bases fitting TRBD2. Looked up from germline, CDR1 is DFQATT and CDR2 is SNEGSKA (reference sequence). This CDR3 is 14 amino acids long. After removal of 6 bases from V and 6 bases from J, the junction contained 6 bases not matched to a gene. Written as DNA, the CDR3 is TGCAGTGCCACGGGACTAGCGGGTCTCAATGAGCAGTTCTTC. It yields the protein CSATGLAGLNEQFF.

This clonotype was seen a few times. The genes are TRBV28 and TRBJ2-7; D is undetermined. The CDR3 is 15 residues long. V lost 6 bases and J 1 base, leaving 16 bases between the germline ends. CDR1 is MDHEN, CDR2 SYDVKM, per germline. CDR3 bases: TGTGCCAGCAGCGAGGCGCTATCGACTTCCTACGAGCAGTACTTC. It is translated as CASSEALSTSYEQYF.

Of note for this clonotype: A read error may produce the germline difference seen at one junction end. The chain links TRBV5-1 to TRBJ2-5, with D possibly matching TRBD2 (5 bases). From germline, CDR1 is SGHRS and CDR2 YFSETQ. This CDR3 has 14 residues. CDR3 nucleotide sequence: TGCGCCAGCAGCCTTGGAGGTAGCCAAGAGGCCCAGTACTTC. This translates into CASSLGGSQEAQYF.

This clonotype was counted a few times. This chain joins TRBV7-2 and TRBJ2-5; 8 bases align to TRBD2. CDR3 size: 14 residues. With V trimmed by 3 bases and J by 5 bases, 5 bases remained unmatched. Germline CDR1 and CDR2: SGHTA and FQGNSA. The DNA of the CDR3 is TGTGCCAGCAGCTTTGGTCCGGGGGGGGAGACCCAGTACTTC. Amino acids: CASSFGPGGETQYF.

This clonotype appeared once. The J gene is TRBJ1-5, the V gene TRBV2, with D possibly matching TRBD1 (6 bases). This CDR3 has 15 residues. The germline V gene has CDR1 SNHLY and CDR2 FYNNEI. Between the trimmed V and J ends, which lost 5 bases and 4 bases, there was a span of 15 bases. The CDR3 region has the DNA TGTGCCAGCAGTAAAGACAGGTTTGGAAATCAGCCCCAGCATTTT. Amino acids: CASSKDRFGNQPQHF. The full variable domain, rest sourced from reference TRBV2 and TRBJ1-5, is EPEVTQTPSHQVTQMGQEVILRCVPISNHLYFYWYRQILGQKVEFLVSFYNNEISEKSEIFDDQFSVERPDGSNFTLKIRSTKLEDSAMYFCASSKDRFGNQPQHFGDGTRLSIL.

The V call is TRBV29-1, the J call TRBJ2-5; D possibly corresponds to TRBD2 (6 bases). The CDR3 consists of 12 residues. Germline V gene sequence: CDR1 SQVTM, CDR2 ANQGSEA. Trimming took off 6 bases at V and 4 bases at J, with 12 bases between the two ends. CDR3 nucleotides: TGCAGCGTCGGAGGGGCAGCAGAGACCCAGTACTTC. This encodes CSVGGAAETQYF.

There are a few counts of this clonotype. The chain recombines TRBV13 with TRBJ2-5; D not resolved. CDR3 size: 14 residues. V dropped 5 bases and J dropped 4 bases, with 14 bases sitting between them. Per the germline V gene, CDR1 is PRHDT and CDR2 is FYEKMQ (reference sequence). This chain's CDR3 is CASSIQQIGETQYF. The CDR3 DNA reads TGTGCCAGCAGCATCCAACAGATCGGAGAGACCCAGTACTTC.

As for this clonotype: One junction end disagrees with the germline gene, perhaps due to a read error. The rearrangement links TRBV7-8 to TRBJ2-1; TRBD2 matches at 12 bases. Germline lookup yields CDR1 SGHVS and CDR2 FQNEAQ. CDR3 length equals 16 residues. The CDR3 loop is CASSSLAGGPYNEQFF. CDR3 sequence (DNA): TGTGCCAGCAGCTCCCTAGCGGGAGGGCCCTACAATGAACAGTTCTTC.

For this clonotype: A junction boundary mismatches the germline segment, possibly from a read error. The CDR3: CAASRQTGLENTEAFF. CDR3 coding DNA: TGTGCCGCCAGCAGACAGACGGGACTGGAAAACACTGAAGCTTTCTTT. This chain links TRBV15 with TRBJ1-1; D is perhaps TRBD1 (5 bases). This CDR3 contains 16 residues. Germline CDR1 and CDR2: LNHNV and YYDKDF (reference sequence).

This rearrangement joins TRBV12-3 or TRBV12-4 to TRBJ2-2, with 9 bases fitting TRBD1. The CDR3 sequence is 16 residues long. V lost 5 bases to trimming and J lost 4 bases; unmatched junction nucleotides: 8. In nucleotides, the CDR3 is TGTGCCAGCAGTACCGGGACAGGGTTGAGCACCGGGGAGCTGTTTTTT. Its protein is CASSTGTGLSTGELFF.

V usage is TRBV7-2 and J usage is TRBJ2-1; D possibly corresponds to TRBD2 (6 bases). The length of the CDR3 is 13 residues. V was shortened by 5 bases and J by 9 bases, with 14 bases between the two germline ends. The germline CDR1 and CDR2 sequences are SGHTA and FQGNSA. CDR3 region: CASSMDYNREQFF. CDR3 nucleotides: TGTGCCAGCAGCATGGACTACAATCGTGAGCAGTTCTTC.